The 5 T cell receptor beta chains listed next were all sequenced from one sample in a study of cytomegalovirus exposure and HLA in healthy donors. This PCR relied on a set of 60 Vbeta primers and 13 Jbeta primers. The table came from immunoSEQ multiplex PCR; TCRdb's copy has only in-frame clones and leaves some out. The data hold some 91,000 clones, with approximately 80% observed a single time. Specimen: PBMCs. Source of these receptors: a man aged 35-49 years in good health and CMV-seronegative.

The chain carries TRBV6-5 and TRBJ1-5; TRBD1 might be the D (6 bases). Germline V gene data show CDR1 as MNHEY and CDR2 as SVGAGI. The V end lost 5 bases, the J end lost 0 bases, and 11 bases lay between the germline ends. This CDR3 has 15 residues. This chain's CDR3 is CASSLTGTSNQPQHF. The CDR3 DNA reads TGTGCCAGCAGTCTTACAGGGACTAGCAATCAGCCCCAGCATTTT.

The chain combines TRBV7-2 with TRBJ1-1; D is undetermined. The ends were cut back, 3 bases at V and 1 base at J, with 6 bases in the middle. The germline gives CDR1 SGHTA, CDR2 FQGNSA. This CDR3 spans 13 amino acids. In nucleotides, the CDR3 is TGTGCCAGCAGCTTCACAGCGAACACTGAAGCTTTCTTT. This codes for CASSFTANTEAFF.

This clone occurred a few times. The chain is built from TRBV28 and TRBJ1-2; D might be TRBD1 (5 bases). The CDR3 loop spans 14 amino acids. Per the germline V gene, CDR1 is MDHEN and CDR2 is SYDVKM. Trimming shortened V by 7 bases and J by 2 bases, and 14 bases separated the two germline ends. CDR3 nucleotide sequence: TGTGCCAGCAAATTCGGCAGGGCAAACTATGGCTACACCTTC. Its translation is CASKFGRANYGYTF.

The V gene is TRBV4-2, the J gene TRBJ2-5; 13 nucleotides match TRBD2. Germline V CDR1 and CDR2: LGHNA, YNFKEQ. The CDR3 sequence is 15 residues long. V dropped 4 bases and J dropped 5; count of bases not matched to a gene: 4. Here the CDR3 DNA reads TGTGCCAGCAGCCGAACTAGCGGGGGGGCTGAGACCCAGTACTTC. Protein product: CASSRTSGGAETQYF.

The genes are TRBV19 and TRBJ1-1; D might be TRBD1 (6 bases). CDR1 and CDR2 (germline): LNHDA, SQIVND (reference sequence). V lost 7 bases to trimming and J lost 4 bases, with 16 bases between them. CDR3 length: 14 amino acids. In DNA form, the CDR3 reads TGTGCCAGTACTGAACCGGGGGGGCGCACTGAAGCTTTCTTT. This sequence encodes CASTEPGGRTEAFF.